Following are 4 T cell receptor beta chains from one sample sequenced in a study of blood T cell repertoires in COVID-19. The table came from immunoSEQ multiplex PCR; TCRdb's copy has only in-frame clones and leaves some out. The data hold some 70,000 clones, with 80% to 95% observed a single time. Sample: peripheral blood. All receptors come from a human donor with active COVID-19. The donor label of this sample is uncertain.

The genes are TRBV18 and TRBJ2-7, with D hard to call. CDR3 length equals 12 residues. Germline assignment: CDR1 KGHSH and CDR2 LQKENI. Trimming removed 8 bases from V and 2 bases from J, with 10 bases in between. DNA for the CDR3: TGTGCCAGCGCCGAGACAACCTACGAGCAGTACTTC. Protein sequence: CASAETTYEQYF.

The V and J genes are TRBV6-5 and TRBJ1-1, with D perhaps TRBD1 (5 bases). The germline gives CDR1 MNHEY, CDR2 SVGAGI. The CDR3 is made up of 16 amino acids. The V gene lost 3 bases and the J gene lost 6 bases, with 20 bases spanning the gap. In nucleotides, the CDR3 is TGTGCCAGCAGTTATGGCCGGGGGACCCGTTGGCCTGAAGCTTTCTTT. Residues: CASSYGRGTRWPEAFF.

The rearrangement uses TRBV6-5 and TRBJ2-7; tentatively, D is TRBD1 (5 bases). The CDR3 has 12 amino acids. The V gene's germline CDR1 is MNHEY and CDR2 SVGAGI. The ends were cut back, 6 bases at V and 1 base at J, with 7 bases in the middle. CDR3: CASRRQSYEQYF. For the CDR3, the DNA is TGTGCCAGCAGAAGACAGTCCTACGAGCAGTACTTC.

V gene TRBV20-1 combines with J gene TRBJ1-5; unclear D gene. This CDR3 is 11 amino acids long. Germline V lookup: CDR1 DFQATT, CDR2 SNEGSKA (reference sequence). Trimming pared 3 bases from V and 6 bases from J, leaving 6 bases between. CDR3 DNA sequence: TGCAGTGCTAGTTTAGTTCAGCCCCAGCATTTT. Translating it yields CSASLVQPQHF.